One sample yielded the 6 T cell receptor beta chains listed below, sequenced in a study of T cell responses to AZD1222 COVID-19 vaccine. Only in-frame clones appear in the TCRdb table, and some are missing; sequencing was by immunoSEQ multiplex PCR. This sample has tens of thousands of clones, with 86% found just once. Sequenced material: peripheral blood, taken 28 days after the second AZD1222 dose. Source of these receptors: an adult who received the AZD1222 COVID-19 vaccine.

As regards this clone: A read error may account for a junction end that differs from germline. CDR3: CASSEGEQGGYTF. CDR3 DNA: TGTGCCAGCAGCGAAGGGGAGCAGGGTGGCTACACCTTC. V is TRBV2 and J is TRBJ1-2; weak D call: TRBD1 (5 bases). Germline-derived CDR1 and CDR2 are SNHLY and FYNNEI. The CDR3 spans 13 residues.

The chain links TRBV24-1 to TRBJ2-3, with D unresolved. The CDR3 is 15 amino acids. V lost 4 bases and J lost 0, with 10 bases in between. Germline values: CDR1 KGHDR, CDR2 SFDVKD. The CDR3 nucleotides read TGTGCCACCAGTGAACGGAGCACTAGCACAGATACGCAGTATTTT. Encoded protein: CATSERSTSTDTQYF.

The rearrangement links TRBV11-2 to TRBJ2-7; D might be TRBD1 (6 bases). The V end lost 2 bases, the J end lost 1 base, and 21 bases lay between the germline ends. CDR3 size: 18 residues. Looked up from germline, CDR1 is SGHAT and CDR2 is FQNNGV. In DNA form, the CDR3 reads TGTGCCAGCAGCTTACACATAGGGGGACAAACTTCTTCCTACGAGCAGTACTTC. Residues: CASSLHIGGQTSSYEQYF.

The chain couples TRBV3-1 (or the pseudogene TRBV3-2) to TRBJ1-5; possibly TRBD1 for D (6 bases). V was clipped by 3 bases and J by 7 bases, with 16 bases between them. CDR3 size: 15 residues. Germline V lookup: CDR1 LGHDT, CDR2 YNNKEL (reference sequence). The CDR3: CASSQSTGAGQPQHF. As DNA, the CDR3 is TGTGCCAGCAGCCAGTCCACGGGGGCTGGGCAGCCCCAGCATTTT.

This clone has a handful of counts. The CDR3 sequence: CASSPNSGGQETQYF. CDR3 DNA: TGTGCCAGCAGCCCGAATAGCGGGGGACAAGAGACCCAGTACTTC. This chain connects TRBV7-2 to TRBJ2-5; TRBD2 matches at 9 bases. Germline V CDR1 and CDR2: SGHTA, FQGNSA. This CDR3 has 15 amino acids. J was trimmed by 2 bases and V by 5 bases; bases with no gene match: 6.

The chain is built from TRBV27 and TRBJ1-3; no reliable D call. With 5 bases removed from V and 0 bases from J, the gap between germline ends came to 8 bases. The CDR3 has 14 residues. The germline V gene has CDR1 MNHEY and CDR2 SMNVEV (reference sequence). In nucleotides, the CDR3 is TGTGCCAGCAGTCCGCAGAACTCTGGAAACACCATATATTTT. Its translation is CASSPQNSGNTIYF.